This TCR beta chain was profiled in a study of T cells in localized non-small cell lung cancer. Study results and caveats: Uninvolved adjacent lung showed the highest T cell clonality, exceeding tumor. A median of around 60 clones ranked among the top 100 in tumor appeared in adjacent lung.

Libraries were prepared by immunoSEQ multiplex PCR; TCRdb keeps only in-frame clonotypes and omits some of them. The sample holds 45,000 or so clones, about 76% seen once. The germline V and J ends were trimmed by 2 bases and 4 bases, with 5 bases remaining between them. CDR3 size: 11 residues. Germline V gene lookup returns CDR1 GTSNPN and CDR2 SVGIG (reference sequence). Note on this clone: Antigen unknown.

This TCR was recovered from a man between 40 and 75 years old with stage III lung adenocarcinoma. The specimen was peripheral blood mononuclear cells, collected before any cancer treatment. V gene TRBV30 combines with J gene TRBJ2-5; no clear D gene. The CDR3 reads CAWSLVETQYF. The CDR3 coding sequence is TGTGCCTGGAGTCTGGTAGAGACCCAGTACTTC.